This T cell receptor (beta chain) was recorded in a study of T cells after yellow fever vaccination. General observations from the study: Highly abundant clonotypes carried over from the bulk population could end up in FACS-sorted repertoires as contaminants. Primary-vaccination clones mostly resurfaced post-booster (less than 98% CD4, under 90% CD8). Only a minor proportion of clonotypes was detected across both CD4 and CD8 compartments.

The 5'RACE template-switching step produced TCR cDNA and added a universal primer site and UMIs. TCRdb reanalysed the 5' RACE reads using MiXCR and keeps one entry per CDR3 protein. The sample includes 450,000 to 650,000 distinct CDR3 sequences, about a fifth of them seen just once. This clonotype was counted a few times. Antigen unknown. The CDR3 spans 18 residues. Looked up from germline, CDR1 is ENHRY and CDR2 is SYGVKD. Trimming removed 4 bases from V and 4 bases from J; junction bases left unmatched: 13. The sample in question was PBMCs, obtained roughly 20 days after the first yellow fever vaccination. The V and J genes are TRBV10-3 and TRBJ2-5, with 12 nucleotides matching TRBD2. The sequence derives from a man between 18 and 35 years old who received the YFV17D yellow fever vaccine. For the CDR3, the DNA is TGTGCCATCAGTGGAACCGGGACTAGCGGGCCCAGGGGAGAGACCCAGTACTTC. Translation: CAISGTGTSGPRGETQYF.